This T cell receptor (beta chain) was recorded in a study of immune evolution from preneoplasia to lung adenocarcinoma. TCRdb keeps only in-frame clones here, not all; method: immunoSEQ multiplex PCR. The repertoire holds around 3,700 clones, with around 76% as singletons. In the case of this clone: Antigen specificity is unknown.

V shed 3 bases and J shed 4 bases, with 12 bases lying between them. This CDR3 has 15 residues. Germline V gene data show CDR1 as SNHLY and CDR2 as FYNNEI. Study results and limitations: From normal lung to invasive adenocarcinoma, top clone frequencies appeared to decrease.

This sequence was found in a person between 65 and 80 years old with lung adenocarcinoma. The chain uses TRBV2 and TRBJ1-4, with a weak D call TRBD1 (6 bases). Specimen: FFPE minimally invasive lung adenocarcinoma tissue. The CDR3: CASSDTRGVNEKLFF. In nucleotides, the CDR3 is TGTGCCAGCAGTGACACTAGGGGGGTTAATGAAAAACTGTTTTTT.